Below, 14 T cell receptor beta chains from the same sample are listed, as sequenced in a study of human T cells and chemical hapten exposure. Time point denoted: pre-sensitization, week 0. Treatment in this sample: therapeutic diphenylcyclopropenone sensitization with weekly scalp DPC. MiXCR was run by TCRdb on the RACE reads, yielding one entry per CDR3 protein. The table lists some 300,000 distinct CDR3 sequences, around 5% of them singletons. Sequencing used whole blood, obtained in connection with sensitization to the hapten diphenylcyclopropenone (DPC). The receptors derive from a woman aged 18 to 35 with alopecia areata. Some clones in this sample may be carry-over from other donors' samples.

Many counts were recorded for this clonotype. The chain links TRBV6-2 or TRBV6-3 to TRBJ1-5, with 7 bases that match TRBD1. V shed 4 bases and J 6 bases; nucleotides not matched to a gene: 12. From germline, CDR1 is MNHEY and CDR2 SVGEGT. The CDR3 spans 16 residues. CDR3 sequence reads: CASSFPGGHRGQPQHF. CDR3 sequence (DNA): TGTGCCAGCAGTTTCCCAGGGGGGCACAGGGGTCAGCCCCAGCATTTT.

This clonotype occurred a few times. The chain is built from TRBV10-3 and TRBJ2-3, with D possibly matching TRBD1 (6 bases). The CDR3 length is 17 residues. Germline V lookup: CDR1 ENHRY, CDR2 SYGVKD. The germline V and J ends were trimmed by 1 base and 1 base, with 15 bases remaining between them. The CDR3 protein is CAISEFNAKGGTDTQYF. DNA for the CDR3: TGTGCCATCAGTGAGTTCAACGCTAAGGGGGGCACAGATACGCAGTATTTT.

The chain combines TRBV7-9 with TRBJ2-5; TRBD1 might be the D (5 bases). Trimming removed 1 base at V and 1 base at J, with 16 bases between. The CDR3 loop spans 17 amino acids. CDR1 is SEHNR and CDR2 is FQNEAQ in the germline V gene (reference sequence). The CDR3 DNA reads TGTGCCAGCAGCTTAGATTTCGGGCAGGGCCCCCAAGAGACCCAGTACTTC. Protein: CASSLDFGQGPQETQYF.

This clonotype appeared many times. This rearrangement joins TRBV7-2 to TRBJ2-3; 8 nucleotides line up with TRBD2. CDR3 length equals 15 residues. V dropped 8 bases and J dropped 2; count of bases not matched to a gene: 9. Germline-derived CDR1 and CDR2 are SGHTA and FQGNSA. For the CDR3, the DNA is TGTGCCAGCGCCGGGGTAGCGGGGTACACAGATACGCAGTATTTT. Its protein is CASAGVAGYTDTQYF. Supplemented by reference TRBV7-2 and TRBJ2-3, the full variable domain reads GAGVSQSPSNKVTEKGKDVELRCDPISGHTALYWYRQSLGQGLEFLIYFQGNSAPDKSGLPSDRFSAERTGGSVSTLTIQRTQQEDSAVYLCASAGVAGYTDTQYFGPGTRLTVL.

This clonotype has only a few counts. J is TRBJ2-1 and V is TRBV3-1; D ambiguous. This CDR3 comprises 12 residues. V gave up 4 bases and J gave up 13 bases, with 14 bases separating them. Germline V gives CDR1 LGHDT, CDR2 YNNKEL (reference sequence). The DNA for the CDR3 is TGTGCCAGCAGCCGCTGGGGAACAGACCAGTTCTTC. Translation: CASSRWGTDQFF.

This clonotype turned up a few times. The V call is TRBV5-1, the J call TRBJ1-1; D might be TRBD1 (5 bases). V lost 4 bases and J 1 base, leaving 11 bases between the germline ends. In germline, CDR1 is SGHRS, CDR2 YFSETQ. The CDR3 runs 14 residues. CDR3 nucleotide sequence: TGCGCCAGCAGCCCCCAAGGACAGAACACTGAAGCTTTCTTT. Protein: CASSPQGQNTEAFF.

This clonotype was recorded many times. The V gene is TRBV29-1, the J gene TRBJ1-1, with D uncertain. V lost 4 bases and J 4 bases, leaving 4 bases between the germline ends. Germline lookup yields CDR1 SQVTM and CDR2 ANQGSEA. The CDR3 loop spans 10 amino acids. The CDR3 reads CSVGSTEAFF. In DNA, the CDR3 is TGCAGCGTTGGGAGCACTGAAGCTTTCTTT.

This clonotype has at least ten counts. The genes are TRBV10-3 and TRBJ2-3; 8 bases are shared with TRBD2. Trimming cost V 4 bases and J 1 base; bases outside gene matches: 16. The CDR3 has 19 residues. Germline values: CDR1 ENHRY, CDR2 SYGVKD. The CDR3 DNA follows: TGTGCCATCAGTGGAGCGAGCGGGGGCTCCACCCCTGGCACAGATACGCAGTATTTT. Translation gives CAISGASGGSTPGTDTQYF.

This clonotype was observed a few times. The chain is built from TRBV7-2 and TRBJ1-2; D unresolved. Deletions cut 1 base from V and 1 base from J, with 7 bases between. This CDR3 has 14 amino acids. Per germline, CDR1 SGHTA and CDR2 FQGNSA. For the CDR3, the DNA is TGTGCCAGCAGCTTAGACAGCGTTAACTATGGCTACACCTTC. It specifies CASSLDSVNYGYTF.

Note on this clonotype: A read error may be the cause here, since a much bigger clone is one base away. The chain joins TRBV28 to TRBJ2-3; 9 nucleotides align to TRBD2. CDR1 and CDR2 (germline): MDHEN, SYDVKM. The CDR3 is made up of 16 amino acids. The V segment lost 1 base and the J segment 4 bases; nucleotides outside the gene matches: 6. CDR3 loop: CASSLSGGGAPDTQYF. CDR3 DNA: TGTGCCAGCAGTTTATCTGGCGGGGGGGCCCCAGATACGCAGTATTTT.

The table lists this clonotype with a few counts. The chain uses TRBV16 and TRBJ2-4; 7 bases fit TRBD1. The germline CDR1 and CDR2 sequences are KGHSY and FQNENV. V lost 3 bases and J lost 0; bases outside the gene matches: 5. This CDR3 is built from 16 residues. DNA for the CDR3: TGTGCCAGCAGCCATAGACAGGGAAAAGCCAAAAACATTCAGTACTTC. Its translation is CASSHRQGKAKNIQYF.

This clonotype was seen at least ten times. The chain is built from TRBV20-1 and TRBJ2-3, with 12 nucleotides matching TRBD2. The CDR3 has 15 residues. Losses at the gene ends were 6 bases for V and 3 bases for J; bases not matched to a gene: 7. From germline, CDR1 is DFQATT and CDR2 SNEGSKA (reference sequence). CDR3 residues: CSAAGGTSGTDTQYF. The CDR3 nucleotides read TGCAGTGCCGCAGGCGGGACTAGCGGGACAGATACGCAGTATTTT.

This clonotype was observed at least ten times. The junction does not match germline at one end; this may be a read error. The CDR3 nucleotides are TGTGCTAGCAGCTTAGCGGTGCAAGAGACCCAGTACTTC. It translates to CASSLAVQETQYF. The V call is TRBV7-7, the J call TRBJ2-5, with D possibly matching TRBD2 (6 bases). The CDR3 runs 13 residues. Germline V gene sequence: CDR1 SSHAT, CDR2 FNYEAQ (reference sequence).

This clonotype was observed at least ten times. This chain connects TRBV7-2 to TRBJ2-5; 8 positions match TRBD2. The CDR3 has 15 residues. The V segment lost 1 base and the J segment 0 bases; nucleotides outside the gene matches: 1. CDR1 and CDR2 from the germline V gene are SGHTA and FQGNSA. CDR3 in DNA: TGTGCCAGCAGCTTAGGACTAGCGTACCAAGAGACCCAGTACTTC. Residues: CASSLGLAYQETQYF.